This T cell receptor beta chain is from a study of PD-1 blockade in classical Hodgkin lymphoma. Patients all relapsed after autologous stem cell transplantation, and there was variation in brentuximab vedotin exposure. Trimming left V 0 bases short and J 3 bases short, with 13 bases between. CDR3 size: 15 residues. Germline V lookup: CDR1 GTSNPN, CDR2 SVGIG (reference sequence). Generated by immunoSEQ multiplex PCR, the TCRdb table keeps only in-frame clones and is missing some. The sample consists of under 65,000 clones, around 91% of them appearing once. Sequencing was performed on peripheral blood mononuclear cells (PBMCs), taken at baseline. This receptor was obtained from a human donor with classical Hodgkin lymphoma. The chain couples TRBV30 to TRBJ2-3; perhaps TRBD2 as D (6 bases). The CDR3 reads CAWSVGAGKTDTQYF. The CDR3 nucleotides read TGTGCCTGGAGTGTTGGGGCGGGGAAAACAGATACGCAGTATTTT.